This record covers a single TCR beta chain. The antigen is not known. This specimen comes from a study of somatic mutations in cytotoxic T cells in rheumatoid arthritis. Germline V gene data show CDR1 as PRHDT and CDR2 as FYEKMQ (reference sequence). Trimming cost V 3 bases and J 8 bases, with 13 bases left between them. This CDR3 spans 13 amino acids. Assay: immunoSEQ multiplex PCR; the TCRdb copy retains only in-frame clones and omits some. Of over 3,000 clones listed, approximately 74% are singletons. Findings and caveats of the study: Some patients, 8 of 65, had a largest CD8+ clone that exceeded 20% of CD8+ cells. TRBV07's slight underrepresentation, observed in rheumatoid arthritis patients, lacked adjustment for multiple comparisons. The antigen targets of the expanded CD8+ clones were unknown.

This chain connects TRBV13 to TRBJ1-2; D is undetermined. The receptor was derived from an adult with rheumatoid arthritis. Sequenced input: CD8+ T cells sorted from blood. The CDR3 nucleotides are TGTGCCAGCAGCTTTGTGAGGGCGAGAGGCTACACCTTC. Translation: CASSFVRARGYTF.